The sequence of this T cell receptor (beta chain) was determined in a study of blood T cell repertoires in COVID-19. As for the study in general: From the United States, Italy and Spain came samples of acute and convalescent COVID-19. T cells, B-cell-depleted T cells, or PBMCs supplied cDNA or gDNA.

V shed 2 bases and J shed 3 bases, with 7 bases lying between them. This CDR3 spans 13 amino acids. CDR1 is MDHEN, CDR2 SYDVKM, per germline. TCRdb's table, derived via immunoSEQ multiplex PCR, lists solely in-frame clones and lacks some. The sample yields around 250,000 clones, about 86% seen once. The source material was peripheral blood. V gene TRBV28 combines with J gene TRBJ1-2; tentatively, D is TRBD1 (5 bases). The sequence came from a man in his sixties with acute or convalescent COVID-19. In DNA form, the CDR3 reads TGTGCCAGCAGTTTACCAGGGCACTATGGCTACACCTTC. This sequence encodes CASSLPGHYGYTF.